This T cell receptor (beta chain) stems from a study of blood T cells in healthy people across ages. Notes on the study in general: Diversity figures derived from one million T cells were judged to underestimate the true value.

The use of a sample-barcoded 5' primer and a J-beta primer mix characterized a second PCR of about 7 to 12 cycles. A template-switch adaptor containing 12 random nucleotides labeled each cDNA molecule. TCRdb reanalysed the 5' RACE reads using MiXCR and keeps one entry per CDR3 protein. The sample includes around 870,000 distinct CDR3 sequences, more than 25% of them seen just once. Germline trimming cut 4 bases from V and 2 bases from J; bases unmatched to any gene: 3. This CDR3 has 15 amino acids. This clonotype was counted at least ten times. What it recognizes is unknown. Source material: blood. The chain recombines TRBV12-3 or TRBV12-4 with TRBJ2-3, with 10 bases matching TRBD2. This receptor was taken from a woman older than 75 in good health. This CDR3 is CASSWLAGATDTQYF. For the CDR3, the DNA is TGTGCCAGCAGTTGGCTAGCGGGGGCCACAGATACGCAGTATTTT.